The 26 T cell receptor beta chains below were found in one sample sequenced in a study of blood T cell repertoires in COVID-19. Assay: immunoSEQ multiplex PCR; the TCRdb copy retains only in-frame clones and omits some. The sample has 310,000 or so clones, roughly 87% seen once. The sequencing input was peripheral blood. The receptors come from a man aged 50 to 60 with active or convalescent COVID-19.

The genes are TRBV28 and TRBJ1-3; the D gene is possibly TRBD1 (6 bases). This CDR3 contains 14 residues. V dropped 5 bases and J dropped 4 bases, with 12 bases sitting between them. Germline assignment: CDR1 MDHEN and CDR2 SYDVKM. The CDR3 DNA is TGTGCCAGCAGTCCAACAGGGTCCGGAAACACCATATATTTT. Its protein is CASSPTGSGNTIYF.

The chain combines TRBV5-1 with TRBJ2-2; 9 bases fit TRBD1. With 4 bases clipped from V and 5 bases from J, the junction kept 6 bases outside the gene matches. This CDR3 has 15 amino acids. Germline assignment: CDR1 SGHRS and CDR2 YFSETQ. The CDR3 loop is CASSGRDRDTGELFF. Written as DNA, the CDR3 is TGCGCCAGCAGCGGCCGGGACAGGGATACCGGGGAGCTGTTTTTT.

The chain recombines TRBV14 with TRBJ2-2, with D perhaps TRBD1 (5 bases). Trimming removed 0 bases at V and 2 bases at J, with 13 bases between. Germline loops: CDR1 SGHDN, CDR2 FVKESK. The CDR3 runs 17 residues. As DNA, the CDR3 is TGTGCCAGCAGCCAAGACCAGGCAGGGCGCAACACCGGGGAGCTGTTTTTT. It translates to CASSQDQAGRNTGELFF.

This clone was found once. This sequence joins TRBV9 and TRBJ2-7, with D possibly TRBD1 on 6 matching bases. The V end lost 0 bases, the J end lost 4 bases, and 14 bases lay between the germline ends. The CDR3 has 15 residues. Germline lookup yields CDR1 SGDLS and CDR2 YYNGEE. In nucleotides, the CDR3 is TGTGCCAGCAGCGTAGACGGCCGGGGACAATACGAGCAGTACTTC. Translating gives CASSVDGRGQYEQYF.

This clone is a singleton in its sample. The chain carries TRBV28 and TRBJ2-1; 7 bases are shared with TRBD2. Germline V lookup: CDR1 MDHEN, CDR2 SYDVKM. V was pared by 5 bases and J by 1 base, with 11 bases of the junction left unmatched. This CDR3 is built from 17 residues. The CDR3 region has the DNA TGTGCCAGCAGTCCCGGTTGGAGCGGGAATTCCTACAATGAGCAGTTCTTC. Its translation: CASSPGWSGNSYNEQFF. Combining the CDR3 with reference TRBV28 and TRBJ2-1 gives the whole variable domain DVKVTQSSRYLVKRTGEKVFLECVQDMDHENMFWYRQDPGLGLRLIYFSYDVKMKEKGDIPEGYSVSREKKERFSLILESASTNQTSMYLCASSPGWSGNSYNEQFFGPGTRLTVL.

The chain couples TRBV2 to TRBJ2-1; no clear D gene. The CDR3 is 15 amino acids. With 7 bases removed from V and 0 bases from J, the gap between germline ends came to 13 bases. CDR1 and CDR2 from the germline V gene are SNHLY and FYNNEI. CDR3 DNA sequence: TGTGCCAGCACCCCTAACCCTAGCTCCTACAATGAGCAGTTCTTC. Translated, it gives CASTPNPSSYNEQFF.

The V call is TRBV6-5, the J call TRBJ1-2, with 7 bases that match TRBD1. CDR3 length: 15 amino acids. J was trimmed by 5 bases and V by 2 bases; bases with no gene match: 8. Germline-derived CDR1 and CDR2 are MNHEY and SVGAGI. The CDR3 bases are TGTGCCAGCAGTTACACCGGACAGGAACCTTATGGCTACACCTTC. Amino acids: CASSYTGQEPYGYTF.

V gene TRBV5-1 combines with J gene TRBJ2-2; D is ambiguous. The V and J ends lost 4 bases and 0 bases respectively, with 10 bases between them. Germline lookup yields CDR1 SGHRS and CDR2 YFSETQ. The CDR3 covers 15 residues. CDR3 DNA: TGCGCCAGCAGCGACGACACCGCGAACACCGGGGAGCTGTTTTTT. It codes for CASSDDTANTGELFF.

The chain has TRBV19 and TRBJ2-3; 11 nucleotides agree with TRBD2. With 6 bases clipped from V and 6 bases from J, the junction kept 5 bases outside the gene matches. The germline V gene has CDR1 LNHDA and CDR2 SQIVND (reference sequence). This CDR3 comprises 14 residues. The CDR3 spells CASRLAGVKDTQYF. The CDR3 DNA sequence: TGTGCCAGTAGACTAGCGGGAGTGAAGGATACGCAGTATTTT. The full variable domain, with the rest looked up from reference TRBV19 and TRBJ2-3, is DGGITQSPKYLFRKEGQNVTLSCEQNLNHDAMYWYRQDPGQGLRLIYYSQIVNDFQKGDIAEGYSVSREKKESFPLTVTSAQKNPTAFYLCASRLAGVKDTQYFGPGTRLTVL.

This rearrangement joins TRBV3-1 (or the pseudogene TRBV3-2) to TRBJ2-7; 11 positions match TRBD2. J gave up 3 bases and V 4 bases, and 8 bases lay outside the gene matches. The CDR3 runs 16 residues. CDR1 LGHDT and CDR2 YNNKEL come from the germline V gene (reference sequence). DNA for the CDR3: TGTGCCAGCAGCCCCCTGACTAGCGGGACTATCTACGAGCAGTACTTC. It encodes CASSPLTSGTIYEQYF.

The CDR3 DNA reads as TGTGCCAGCAGTTGGCTCGGGGGGACGGACACTGAAGCTTTCTTT. Its protein product is CASSWLGGTDTEAFF. The chain joins TRBV6-5 to TRBJ1-1, with D possibly TRBD1 on 5 matching bases. Trimming shortened V by 4 bases and J by 3 bases, and 15 bases separated the two germline ends. Per germline, CDR1 MNHEY and CDR2 SVGAGI. The CDR3 runs 15 residues.

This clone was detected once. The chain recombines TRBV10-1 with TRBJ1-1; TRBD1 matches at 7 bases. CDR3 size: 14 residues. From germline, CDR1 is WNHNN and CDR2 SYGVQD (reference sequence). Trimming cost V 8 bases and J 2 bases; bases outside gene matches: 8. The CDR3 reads CASLTRQGNTEAFF. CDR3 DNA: TGCGCCAGCCTCACCAGACAGGGCAACACTGAAGCTTTCTTT.

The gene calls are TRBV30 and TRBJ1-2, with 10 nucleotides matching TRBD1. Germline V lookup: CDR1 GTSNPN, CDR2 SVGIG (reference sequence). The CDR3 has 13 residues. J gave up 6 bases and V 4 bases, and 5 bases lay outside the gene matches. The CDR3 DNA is TGTGCCTGGACTACCGGGACAGGGGATGGCTACACCTTC. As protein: CAWTTGTGDGYTF.

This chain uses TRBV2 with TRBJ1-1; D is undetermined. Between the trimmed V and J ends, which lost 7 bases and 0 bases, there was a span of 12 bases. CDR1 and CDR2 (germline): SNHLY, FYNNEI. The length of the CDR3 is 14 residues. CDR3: CASMRRVMNTEAFF. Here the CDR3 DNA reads TGTGCCAGCATGCGGAGAGTGATGAACACTGAAGCTTTCTTT.

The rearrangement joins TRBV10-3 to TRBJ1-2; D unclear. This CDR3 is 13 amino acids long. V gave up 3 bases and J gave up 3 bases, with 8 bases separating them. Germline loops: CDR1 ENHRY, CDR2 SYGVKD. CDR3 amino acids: CAISDGLDYGYTF. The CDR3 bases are TGTGCCATCAGTGACGGGTTGGACTATGGCTACACCTTC.

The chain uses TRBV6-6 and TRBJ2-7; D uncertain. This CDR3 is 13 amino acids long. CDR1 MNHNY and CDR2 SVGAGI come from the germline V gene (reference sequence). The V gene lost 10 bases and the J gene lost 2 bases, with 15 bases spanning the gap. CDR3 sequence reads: CATVPAGAYEQYF. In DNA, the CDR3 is TGTGCCACCGTCCCGGCAGGCGCCTACGAGCAGTACTTC.

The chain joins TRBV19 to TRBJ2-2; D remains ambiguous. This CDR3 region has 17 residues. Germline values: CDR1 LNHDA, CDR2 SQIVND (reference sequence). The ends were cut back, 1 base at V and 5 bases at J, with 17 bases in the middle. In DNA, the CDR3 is TGTGCCAGTAGTATAGTACCCCCTAGAGAGGCGACCGGGGAGCTGTTTTTT. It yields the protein CASSIVPPREATGELFF.

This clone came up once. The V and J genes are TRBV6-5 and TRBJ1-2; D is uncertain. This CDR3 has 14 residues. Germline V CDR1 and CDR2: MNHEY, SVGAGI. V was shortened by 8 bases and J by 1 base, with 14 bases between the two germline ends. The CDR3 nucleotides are TGTGCCAGCCGCATTTTTCTCGGTAACTATGGCTACACCTTC. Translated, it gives CASRIFLGNYGYTF.

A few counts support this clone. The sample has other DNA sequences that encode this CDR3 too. CDR3 in DNA: TGCGCCAGCAGCTTGGAAGACAGGGGGAAAAACATTCAGTACTTC. Its translation is CASSLEDRGKNIQYF. This chain links TRBV5-1 with TRBJ2-4; TRBD1 matches 9 bases. Germline assignment: CDR1 SGHRS and CDR2 YFSETQ. The CDR3 is made up of 15 amino acids. The ends lost 0 bases at V and 4 bases at J; junction bases unmatched: 2.

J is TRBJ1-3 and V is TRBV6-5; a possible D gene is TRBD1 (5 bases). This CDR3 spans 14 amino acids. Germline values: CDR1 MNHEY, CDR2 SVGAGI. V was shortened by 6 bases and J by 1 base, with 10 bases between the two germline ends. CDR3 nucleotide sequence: TGTGCCAGCAGATCCACAGGATCTGGAAACACCATATATTTT. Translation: CASRSTGSGNTIYF.

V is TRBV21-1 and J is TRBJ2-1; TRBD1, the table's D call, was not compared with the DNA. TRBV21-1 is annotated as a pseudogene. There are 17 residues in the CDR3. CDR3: CASSKVRTVGSYNEQFF. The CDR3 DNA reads TGTGCCAGCAGCAAAGTCCGGACAGTTGGCTCCTACAATGAGCAGTTCTTC.

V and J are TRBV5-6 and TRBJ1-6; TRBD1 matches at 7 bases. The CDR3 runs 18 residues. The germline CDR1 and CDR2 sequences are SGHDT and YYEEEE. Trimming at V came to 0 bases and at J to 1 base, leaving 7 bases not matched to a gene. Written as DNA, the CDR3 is TGTGCCAGCAGCTTGGAGGCAGGGGGGAATTCCTATAATTCACCCCTCCACTTT. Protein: CASSLEAGGNSYNSPLHF.

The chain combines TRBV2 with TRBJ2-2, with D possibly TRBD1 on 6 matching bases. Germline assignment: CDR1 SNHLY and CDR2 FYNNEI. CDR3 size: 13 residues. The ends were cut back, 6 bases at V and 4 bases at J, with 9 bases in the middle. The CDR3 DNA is TGTGCCAGCAGGAGAGGGGGCACCGGGGAGCTGTTTTTT. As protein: CASRRGGTGELFF.

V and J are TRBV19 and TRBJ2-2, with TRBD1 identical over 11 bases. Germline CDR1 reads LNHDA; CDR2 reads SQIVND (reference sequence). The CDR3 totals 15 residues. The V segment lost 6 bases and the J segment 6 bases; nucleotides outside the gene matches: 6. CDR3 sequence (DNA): TGTGCCAGTAGGAGGGCGGGACAGGGGGCCGGGGAGCTGTTTTTT. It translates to CASRRAGQGAGELFF.

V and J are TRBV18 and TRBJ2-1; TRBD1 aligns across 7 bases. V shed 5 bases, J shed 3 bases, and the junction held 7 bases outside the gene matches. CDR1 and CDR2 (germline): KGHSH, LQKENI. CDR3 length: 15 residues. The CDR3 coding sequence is TGTGCCAGCTCAACCGGGGACAGATTCTACAATGAGCAGTTCTTC. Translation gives CASSTGDRFYNEQFF. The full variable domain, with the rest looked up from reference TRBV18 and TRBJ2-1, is NAGVMQNPRHLVRRRGQEARLRCSPMKGHSHVYWYRQLPEEGLKFMVYLQKENIIDESGMPKERFSAEFPKEGPSILRIQQVVRGDSAAYFCASSTGDRFYNEQFFGPGTRLTVL.

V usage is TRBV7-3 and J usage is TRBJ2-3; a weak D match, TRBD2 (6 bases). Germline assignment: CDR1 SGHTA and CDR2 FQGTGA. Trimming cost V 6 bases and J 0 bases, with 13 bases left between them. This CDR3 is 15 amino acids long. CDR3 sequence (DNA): TGTGCCAGCAGAATTAGCGGACGTAGCACAGATACGCAGTATTTT. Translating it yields CASRISGRSTDTQYF.